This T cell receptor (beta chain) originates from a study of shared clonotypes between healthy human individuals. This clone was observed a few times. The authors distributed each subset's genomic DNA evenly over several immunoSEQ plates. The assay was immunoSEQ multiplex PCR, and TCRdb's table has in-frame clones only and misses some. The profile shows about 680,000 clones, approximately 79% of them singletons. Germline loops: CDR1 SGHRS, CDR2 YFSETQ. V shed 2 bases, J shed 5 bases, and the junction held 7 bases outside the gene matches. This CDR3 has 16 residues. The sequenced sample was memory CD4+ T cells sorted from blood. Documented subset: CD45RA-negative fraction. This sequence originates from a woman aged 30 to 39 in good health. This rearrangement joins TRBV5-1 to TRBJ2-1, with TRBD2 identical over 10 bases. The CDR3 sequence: CASSLIEGLANNEQFF. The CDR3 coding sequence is TGCGCCAGCAGCTTAATTGAGGGACTAGCGAACAATGAGCAGTTCTTC.